These 20 T cell receptor beta chains came from one sample sequenced in a study of regulatory T cells in long-lasting Graves disease. Documented time point: newly diagnosed GD, antithyroid drugs for less than 3 months. Isolated PBMC RNA provided the starting material for the TCR library. Arm-PCR of CDR3 regions and iRepertoire HTBI primers were used to build TCR beta libraries. MiXCR was run by TCRdb on the multiplex PCR reads, yielding one entry per CDR3 protein. The sample contains 450,000 to 700,000 distinct CDR3 sequences, roughly 13% of which appear only once. The data also belong to a second study, concerning T cells in Graves' hyperthyroidism and ophthalmopathy.

The source material was peripheral blood mononuclear cells (PBMCs), sampled at new diagnosis, from a patient treated with antithyroid drugs. Every receptor here comes from a man aged 30 to 39 with Graves disease.

As to this clonotype: Being one base from a much bigger clone, this may be a read error. This is likely a read error, given that the CDR3 carries no conserved phenylalanine or tryptophan at its end. The chain recombines TRBV5-5 with TRBJ2-3; D remains unclear. Per germline, CDR1 SGHKS and CDR2 YYEKEE (reference sequence). The CDR3 is 14 amino acids. V gave up 4 bases and J gave up 2 bases, with 11 bases separating them. This CDR3 reads CASSLGLVTDTQYS. CDR3 coding DNA: TGTGCCAGCAGCCTAGGGCTCGTCACAGATACGCAGTATTCT.

This clonotype turned up a few times. The chain joins TRBV3-1 to TRBJ2-4, with a tentative D call TRBD1 (6 bases). Germline CDR1 reads LGHDT; CDR2 reads YNNKEL (reference sequence). V lost 6 bases to trimming and J lost 5 bases, with 11 bases between them. CDR3 length: 13 amino acids. The CDR3 DNA reads as TGTGCCAGCAGGGGGTGGGGGCAAAACATTCAGTACTTC. It translates to CASRGWGQNIQYF. Full variable domain (rest looked up from reference TRBV3-1 and TRBJ2-4): DTAVSQTPKYLVTQMGNDKSIKCEQNLGHDTMYWYKQDSKKFLKIMFSYNNKELIINETVPNRFSPKSPDKAHLNLHINSLELGDSAVYFCASRGWGQNIQYFGAGTRLSVL.

This clonotype has at least ten counts. V and J are TRBV12-3 or TRBV12-4 and TRBJ2-7, with 7 bases that match TRBD2. This CDR3 spans 12 amino acids. The V segment lost 4 bases and the J segment 12 bases; nucleotides outside the gene matches: 9. The CDR3 DNA follows: TGTGCCAGCAGTTCCCCGACTAGCTATCGGTACTTC. Translating gives CASSSPTSYRYF.

This clonotype came up many times. This sequence joins TRBV24-1 and TRBJ2-5, with D tentatively TRBD1 or TRBD2 (5 bases each). V lost 3 bases and J lost 7, with 20 bases in between. This CDR3 has 16 amino acids. The germline V gene has CDR1 KGHDR and CDR2 SFDVKD. In nucleotides, the CDR3 is TGTGCCACCAGTGATCCAAAGGGCAGGGACGACGGGACCCAGTACTTC. This codes for CATSDPKGRDDGTQYF.

This clonotype was seen a few times. With a much larger clone just one base away, this may be a read error. The genes are TRBV12-3 or TRBV12-4 and TRBJ1-5; D unresolved. CDR3 size: 15 residues. Trimming took 7 bases from V and 4 from J, leaving 17 bases between them. CDR3 sequence reads: CASKIGWVENQPQHF. The CDR3 nucleotides are TGTGCCAGCAAGATAGGATGGGTTGAGAATCAGCCCCAGCATTTT.

The table lists this clonotype with many counts. V usage is TRBV9 and J usage is TRBJ2-3; D perhaps matches TRBD2 (5 bases). Trimming left V 0 bases short and J 3 bases short, with 14 bases between. This CDR3 region has 16 residues. CDR1 is SGDLS and CDR2 is YYNGEE in the germline V gene. CDR3 loop: CASSVEIGLLTDTQYF. CDR3 nucleotides: TGTGCCAGCAGCGTAGAAATAGGACTTCTGACAGATACGCAGTATTTT.

This clonotype was seen more than once but under ten times. The chain combines TRBV24-1 with TRBJ2-7; a weak D match, TRBD1 (5 bases). V lost 5 bases to trimming and J lost 2 bases, with 15 bases between them. Per the germline V gene, CDR1 is KGHDR and CDR2 is SFDVKD. The CDR3 length is 15 residues. The CDR3 protein is CATSGSQGPAYEQYF. Here the CDR3 DNA reads TGTGCCACCAGTGGATCCCAGGGCCCAGCCTACGAGCAGTACTTC.

The chain is built from TRBV12-3 or TRBV12-4 and TRBJ2-2; D is possibly TRBD1 (6 bases). The CDR3 length is 15 residues. Trimming removed 6 bases at V and 3 bases at J, with 14 bases between. The CDR3 region has the DNA TGTGCCAGCAGATTCTCCAGGGGCTACACCGGGGAGCTGTTTTTT. Translation gives CASRFSRGYTGELFF.

A few counts support this clonotype. The chain uses TRBV5-1 and TRBJ1-6; 8 bases are shared with TRBD1. Germline V gene lookup returns CDR1 SGHRS and CDR2 YFSETQ. With V trimmed by 2 bases and J by 8 bases, 6 bases remained unmatched. This CDR3 comprises 15 residues. This CDR3 reads CASSFGQGLHSPLHF. CDR3 sequence (DNA): TGCGCCAGCAGCTTCGGACAGGGCCTTCATTCACCCCTCCACTTT.

This clonotype came up a few times. The V gene is TRBV18, the J gene TRBJ2-7; D unresolved. The CDR3 consists of 14 residues. Germline V CDR1 and CDR2: KGHSH, LQKENI. The V and J ends lost 6 bases and 5 bases respectively, with 17 bases between them. This chain's CDR3 is CASSYGSGPHEQYF. The CDR3 DNA is TGTGCCAGCTCTTACGGTTCAGGCCCCCACGAGCAGTACTTC.

The V and J genes are TRBV24-1 and TRBJ2-2; perhaps TRBD2 as D (7 bases). Trimming removed 8 bases from V and 0 bases from J, with 9 bases in between. This CDR3 contains 14 residues. CDR1 and CDR2 (germline): KGHDR, SFDVKD. This CDR3 reads CATMRGPNTGELFF. The CDR3 nucleotides read TGTGCCACCATGCGGGGGCCGAACACCGGGGAGCTGTTTTTT.

The chain uses TRBV4-1 and TRBJ1-2, with D maybe TRBD1 (6 bases). Per germline, CDR1 MGHRA and CDR2 YSYEKL. Trimming took off 0 bases at V and 8 bases at J, with 13 bases between the two ends. This CDR3 is built from 14 residues. The CDR3 region is CASSQDVGGKGYTF. DNA for the CDR3: TGCGCCAGCAGCCAAGACGTGGGGGGCAAGGGCTACACCTTC.

This clonotype was seen a handful of times. The chain couples TRBV20-1 to TRBJ2-1, with D perhaps TRBD1 (6 bases). CDR1 is DFQATT, CDR2 SNEGSKA, per germline (reference sequence). The CDR3 is 12 residues long. Trimming left V 5 bases short and J 6 bases short, with 11 bases between. CDR3 nucleotides: TGCAGTGCTCTAGGCAGGGGCAATGAGCAGTTCTTC. Its translation is CSALGRGNEQFF.

The chain is built from TRBV6-5 and TRBJ2-7; no firm D call. This CDR3 is 13 amino acids long. Germline V gives CDR1 MNHEY, CDR2 SVGAGI. With 2 bases removed from V and 6 bases from J, the gap between germline ends came to 11 bases. In DNA form, the CDR3 reads TGTGCCAGCAGTTACCGGCACTCTGGCGAGCAGTACTTC. It specifies CASSYRHSGEQYF.

This clonotype occurred a few times. The rearrangement links TRBV7-9 to TRBJ1-1; D is perhaps TRBD1 (5 bases). The CDR3 consists of 14 residues. CDR1 SEHNR and CDR2 FQNEAQ come from the germline V gene (reference sequence). V dropped 1 base and J dropped 7 bases, with 13 bases sitting between them. The CDR3 sequence is CASSLGGAFSEAFF. CDR3 DNA sequence: TGTGCCAGCAGCTTAGGTGGGGCATTTAGTGAAGCTTTCTTT.

This clonotype occurred many times. The chain carries TRBV14 and TRBJ2-4; TRBD1 might be the D (5 bases). The CDR3 is 12 residues long. The germline CDR1 and CDR2 sequences are SGHDN and FVKESK. The V and J ends lost 3 bases and 10 bases respectively, with 10 bases between them. The CDR3 here is CASSQAKGIQYF. The CDR3 bases are TGTGCCAGCAGCCAGGCCAAGGGGATTCAGTACTTC. Full variable domain (remainder filled in from reference TRBV14 and TRBJ2-4): EAGVTQFPSHSVIEKGQTVTLRCDPISGHDNLYWYRRVMGKEIKFLLHFVKESKQDESGMPNNRFLAERTGGTYSTLKVQPAELEDSGVYFCASSQAKGIQYFGAGTRLSVL.

This chain links TRBV30 with TRBJ1-2; unclear D gene. Trimming took 1 base from V and 0 from J, leaving 12 bases between them. This CDR3 is 15 amino acids long. Germline loops: CDR1 GTSNPN, CDR2 SVGIG (reference sequence). The CDR3 sequence is CAWSAPGEANYGYTF. The CDR3 region has the DNA TGTGCCTGGAGTGCCCCCGGGGAGGCTAACTATGGCTACACCTTC.

This clonotype was seen at least ten times. This chain uses TRBV14 with TRBJ2-2; D may be TRBD2 (5 bases). The V gene's germline CDR1 is SGHDN and CDR2 FVKESK. The V end lost 8 bases, the J end lost 2 bases, and 12 bases lay between the germline ends. The CDR3 is made up of 14 amino acids. DNA for the CDR3: TGTGCCAGCCTGGACTCGTCCAACACCGGGGAGCTGTTTTTT. Protein: CASLDSSNTGELFF. Variable domain in full (rest from reference TRBV14 and TRBJ2-2): EAGVTQFPSHSVIEKGQTVTLRCDPISGHDNLYWYRRVMGKEIKFLLHFVKESKQDESGMPNNRFLAERTGGTYSTLKVQPAELEDSGVYFCASLDSSNTGELFFGEGSRLTVL.

This clonotype has ten or more counts. The chain recombines TRBV7-9 with TRBJ2-7; 8 nucleotides agree with TRBD2. The CDR3 length is 16 residues. Germline CDR1 is SEHNR and CDR2 is FQNEAQ (reference sequence). The junction had 14 bases not matched to a gene; V was cut back by 5 bases and J by 5 bases. The DNA of the CDR3 is TGTGCCAGCAGCCCCCCGGCGGCGGGAGGACGCGACGAGCAGTACTTC. Residues: CASSPPAAGGRDEQYF.

This clonotype turned up a few times. This chain connects TRBV9 to TRBJ2-7, with D unresolved. The CDR3 has 13 amino acids. Trimming stripped 0 bases from V and 2 bases from J, with 6 bases between. Looked up from germline, CDR1 is SGDLS and CDR2 is YYNGEE. CDR3 in amino acids: CASSVDSAYEQYF. The CDR3 nucleotides read TGTGCCAGCAGCGTAGATTCGGCCTACGAGCAGTACTTC. Full variable domain (missing parts from reference TRBV9 and TRBJ2-7): DSGVTQTPKHLITATGQRVTLRCSPRSGDLSVYWYQQSLDQGLQFLIQYYNGEERAKGNILERFSAQQFPDLHSELNLSSLELGDSALYFCASSVDSAYEQYFGPGTRLTVT.